This TCR beta chain is drawn from a study of regulatory T cells in long-lasting Graves disease. The wider study: Newly diagnosed Graves' patients had taken antithyroid drugs under 3 months.

Sequencing libraries for TCR beta were prepared with iRepertoire HTBI primers and Arm-PCR of CDR3 regions. TCRdb itself ran the multiplex PCR reads through MiXCR, one entry per CDR3 protein. The table includes hundreds of thousands of distinct CDR3 sequences, roughly 12% detected once. The CDR3 consists of 13 residues. Germline loops: CDR1 SNHLY, CDR2 FYNNEI. General study results and limits: TRBV28, TRBJ1-2 and TRBJ2-5 were favored in persistent disease.

Time point given: newly diagnosed GD, antithyroid drugs for less than 3 months. PBMC-derived RNA was used for the TCR library. This clonotype was seen many times. What it binds is unknown. The same sample was also used in a study of T cells in Graves' hyperthyroidism and ophthalmopathy. Per that study: Recently diagnosed hyperthyroidism of less than 2 months' duration affected patients aged 18 to 65. In the analysis, a 13 V-J model separated ophthalmopathy from stable hyperthyroidism.

This TCR was recovered from a man under 40 with Graves disease. The sequencing used peripheral blood mononuclear cells (PBMCs), collected at new diagnosis, from a patient treated with antithyroid drugs. This chain links TRBV2 with TRBJ2-7, with D perhaps TRBD1 or TRBD2 (5 bases each). This chain's CDR3 is CATSRVRDHEQYF. CDR3 bases: TGTGCTACCAGCAGAGTCAGGGACCACGAGCAGTACTTC.